Each of the 28 T cell receptor beta chains below was sequenced from the same sample in a study of post-analysis software for immune sequencing data. The TCR beta cDNA libraries carried unique molecular identifiers. A single record per CDR3 protein comes from TCRdb applying MiXCR to the PCR reads. The sample shows hundreds of thousands of distinct CDR3 sequences, under 70% of them seen only once. Findings and limits, study-wide: Four to six TRBV segments were more frequent in patients than controls; TRBV5-6, TRBV5-1 and TRBV20-1 belonged to this group.

Antigen specificity for these receptors is unknown. The specimen sequenced was blood. All receptors come from a girl between 10 and 17 years old with multiple sclerosis.

This clonotype was detected a few times. This sequence joins TRBV12-3 or TRBV12-4 and TRBJ2-4; 7 bases align to TRBD1. This CDR3 spans 15 amino acids. Trimming removed 8 bases from V and 0 bases from J; junction bases left unmatched: 7. CDR3 DNA sequence: TGTGCCAGCGCCGACAGGGCCCTAGCCAAAAACATTCAGTACTTC. Amino acids: CASADRALAKNIQYF.

This clonotype came up a few times. The gene calls are TRBV5-1 and TRBJ1-5; D is possibly TRBD1 (5 bases). Germline CDR1 and CDR2: SGHRS and YFSETQ. The CDR3 sequence is 15 residues long. V lost 4 bases to trimming and J lost 1 base, with 12 bases between them. The DNA of the CDR3 is TGCGCCAGCAGCAAGTTAGGGGACAGCAATCAGCCCCAGCATTTT. Amino acids: CASSKLGDSNQPQHF.

V is TRBV7-9 and J is TRBJ2-7; D unresolved. V shed 2 bases and J shed 0 bases, with 17 bases lying between them. This CDR3 region has 17 residues. Germline lookup yields CDR1 SEHNR and CDR2 FQNEAQ (reference sequence). In nucleotides, the CDR3 is TGTGCCAGCAGCTTATTAAAAGACCCAAGGTTCTCCTACGAGCAGTACTTC. Residues: CASSLLKDPRFSYEQYF.

V is TRBV6-5 and J is TRBJ2-4; possible D gene TRBD1, 6 bases. Near its end, the DNA agrees better with TRBJ2-7, so the J call may be wrong. In germline, CDR1 is MNHEY, CDR2 SVGAGI. The CDR3 loop spans 17 amino acids. In nucleotides, the CDR3 is TGTGCCAGCAGTTACGCCCACCACAGGGCTCAGGTCCACGAGCAGTACTTC. It codes for CASSYAHHRAQVHEQYF.

V gene TRBV14 combines with J gene TRBJ2-7; no clear D. The CDR3 loop spans 13 amino acids. Germline V lookup: CDR1 SGHDN, CDR2 FVKESK. The germline V and J ends were trimmed by 8 bases and 2 bases, with 13 bases remaining between them. CDR3 DNA sequence: TGTGCCAGCGCTATAGGGATCGCCTACGAGCAGTACTTC. This gives the protein CASAIGIAYEQYF.

This chain links TRBV9 with TRBJ1-1; no clear D gene. The CDR3 totals 14 residues. Germline CDR1 is SGDLS and CDR2 is YYNGEE. Trimming left V 0 bases short and J 1 base short, with 7 bases between. The CDR3 DNA follows: TGTGCCAGCAGCGTAGACGGCACGAACACTGAAGCTTTCTTT. This encodes CASSVDGTNTEAFF.

The V call is TRBV27, the J call TRBJ1-1; D gene uncertain. CDR3 length: 13 amino acids. Germline assignment: CDR1 MNHEY and CDR2 SMNVEV (reference sequence). V lost 6 bases and J lost 5, with 13 bases in between. CDR3 sequence: CASSHPGGTEAFF. The CDR3 DNA reads TGTGCCAGCAGCCACCCAGGTGGTACTGAAGCTTTCTTT.

The chain joins TRBV25-1 to TRBJ2-7; either TRBD1 or TRBD2 may fit D (6 bases each). The DNA matches TRBJ2-5 better at its end, which makes the J call doubtful. The CDR3 is made up of 13 amino acids. Germline values: CDR1 MGHDK, CDR2 SYGVNS. This chain's CDR3 is CASGGGGVETQYF. The CDR3 DNA follows: TGTGCCAGCGGAGGAGGGGGAGTAGAGACCCAGTACTTC.

The gene calls are TRBV12-3 or TRBV12-4 and TRBJ1-1; D uncertain. CDR3 length equals 13 residues. Between the trimmed V and J ends, which lost 5 bases and 5 bases, there was a span of 12 bases. CDR3 region: CASSRGEGTEAFF. In DNA, the CDR3 is TGTGCCAGCAGTCGAGGCGAAGGAACTGAAGCTTTCTTT.

The chain couples TRBV29-1 to TRBJ2-7, with D possibly TRBD2 on 5 matching bases. The CDR3 spans 12 residues. The V end lost 7 bases, the J end lost 1 base, and 11 bases lay between the germline ends. Germline V gives CDR1 SQVTM, CDR2 ANQGSEA. The CDR3 sequence is CSGVRGSYEQYF. DNA for the CDR3: TGCAGCGGTGTTCGGGGATCCTACGAGCAGTACTTC.

This clonotype came up a few times. The V and J genes are TRBV7-2 and TRBJ2-3; D might be TRBD2 (5 bases). This CDR3 spans 13 amino acids. Trimming stripped 5 bases from V and 2 bases from J, with 8 bases between. In germline, CDR1 is SGHTA, CDR2 FQGNSA. DNA of the CDR3: TGTGCCAGCAGCACGGGAAACACAGATACGCAGTATTTT. Amino acid sequence: CASSTGNTDTQYF.

The chain links TRBV29-1 to TRBJ2-7; the match to TRBD2 covers 8 bases. The CDR3 consists of 13 residues. The germline CDR1 and CDR2 sequences are SQVTM and ANQGSEA. V lost 3 bases and J lost 2; bases outside the gene matches: 3. The CDR3 DNA sequence: TGCAGCGTTGAGACGGGAGGGCCCTACGAGCAGTACTTC. Protein product: CSVETGGPYEQYF.

The V call is TRBV5-1, the J call TRBJ2-5; 7 bases line up with TRBD1. The J call is doubtful: the DNA matches TRBJ2-7 better. The V gene's germline CDR1 is SGHRS and CDR2 YFSETQ. The CDR3 is 15 residues long. In nucleotides, the CDR3 is TGCGCCAGCAGCTTGGGACAGGGTAGGGCCTTCGAGCAGTACTTC. It translates to CASSLGQGRAFEQYF.

This clonotype has a handful of counts. In DNA form, the CDR3 reads TGTGCCAGCAGTAACCCAACCGGGGTAACCTACAATGAGCAGTTCTTC. As protein: CASSNPTGVTYNEQFF. The gene calls are TRBV12-3 or TRBV12-4 and TRBJ2-1, with a weak D call TRBD2 (5 bases). V was clipped by 5 bases and J by 2 bases, with 16 bases between them. The CDR3 is 16 residues long.

There are a few counts of this clonotype. The chain joins TRBV20-1 to TRBJ1-6, with no clear D. V was shortened by 3 bases and J by 3 bases, with 12 bases between the two germline ends. Germline V gives CDR1 DFQATT, CDR2 SNEGSKA (reference sequence). The CDR3 is made up of 15 amino acids. CDR3: CSARGNLYYNSPLHF. CDR3 sequence (DNA): TGCAGTGCTAGGGGGAATCTCTACTATAATTCACCCCTCCACTTT.

This clonotype was counted between two and nine times. The chain has TRBV29-1 and TRBJ2-3, with D possibly being TRBD1 (6 bases). The CDR3 extends over 13 amino acids. CDR1 and CDR2 from the germline V gene are SQVTM and ANQGSEA. Trimming shortened V by 2 bases and J by 5 bases, and 11 bases separated the two germline ends. CDR3 amino acids: CSVESEGGDTQYF. The DNA of the CDR3 is TGCAGCGTTGAATCAGAAGGGGGAGATACGCAGTATTTT.

This clonotype was seen only once. J is TRBJ2-5 and V is TRBV4-1; 8 bases fit TRBD2. The V and J ends lost 0 bases and 11 bases, in that order; junction bases with no gene match: 14. The CDR3 length is 16 residues. Germline V lookup: CDR1 MGHRA, CDR2 YSYEKL. CDR3 residues: CASSQEGLVGGWEQYF. The CDR3 DNA follows: TGCGCCAGCAGCCAAGAGGGACTAGTGGGGGGCTGGGAGCAGTACTTC.

V gene TRBV6-1 combines with J gene TRBJ2-4; no clear D gene. The end of the DNA is better explained by TRBJ2-7, so the J call may be wrong. Germline V CDR1 and CDR2: MNHNS, SASEGT. CDR3 length: 14 residues. CDR3 protein: CASSEVLRHREQYF. The CDR3 DNA reads as TGTGCCAGCAGTGAAGTTCTGCGACATCGCGAGCAGTACTTC.

This clonotype was observed a handful of times. The gene calls are TRBV2 and TRBJ2-1, with 11 bases matching TRBD1. The CDR3 is 13 residues long. Germline lookup yields CDR1 SNHLY and CDR2 FYNNEI. With V trimmed by 5 bases and J by 10 bases, 4 bases remained unmatched. CDR3 nucleotide sequence: TGTGCCAGCAGTAACCGGGACAGGGGGGAGCAGTTCTTC. It is translated as CASSNRDRGEQFF.

The chain combines TRBV7-9 with TRBJ2-5, with 11 positions matching TRBD2. Losses at the gene ends were 4 bases for V and 11 bases for J; bases not matched to a gene: 12. CDR1 is SEHNR and CDR2 is FQNEAQ in the germline V gene (reference sequence). The CDR3 extends over 15 amino acids. The CDR3 reads CASSSSTSGGAEQYF. The CDR3 nucleotides are TGTGCCAGCAGCTCTTCAACTAGCGGGGGCGCGGAGCAGTACTTC.

The chain has TRBV2 and TRBJ2-1, with 8 bases that match TRBD1. The J segment lost 2 bases and the V segment lost 9 bases, leaving 9 bases of the junction unmatched. This CDR3 has 15 amino acids. CDR1 is SNHLY, CDR2 FYNNEI, per germline. Here the CDR3 DNA reads TGTGCCAGTACACAGACAGGGGTTGCCTACAATGAGCAGTTCTTC. Its translation: CASTQTGVAYNEQFF.

The genes are TRBV25-1 and TRBJ1-2; D possibly corresponds to TRBD1 (5 bases). V lost 2 bases and J lost 4, with 11 bases in between. The CDR3 length is 14 residues. Germline V CDR1 and CDR2: MGHDK, SYGVNS. The DNA of the CDR3 is TGTGCCAGCAGTGAAATGGCAGGGAGCTATGGCTACACCTTC. Amino acids: CASSEMAGSYGYTF.

This clonotype turned up a few times. This chain uses TRBV20-1 with TRBJ2-7; D possibly matches TRBD1 or TRBD2 (6 bases each). V was trimmed by 0 bases and J by 0 bases, leaving 12 bases between them. CDR3 length equals 15 residues. Germline V gene sequence: CDR1 DFQATT, CDR2 SNEGSKA (reference sequence). CDR3 nucleotide sequence: TGCAGTGCTAGAGATAGGGGGACTGCCTCCTACGAGCAGTACTTC. Translation gives CSARDRGTASYEQYF.

The V call is TRBV14, the J call TRBJ2-1; weak D call: TRBD2 (5 bases). Germline V gene lookup returns CDR1 SGHDN and CDR2 FVKESK. The CDR3 is made up of 16 amino acids. Trimming took 0 bases from V and 8 from J, leaving 17 bases between them. The chain's CDR3 is CASSQDHSGPTDEQFF. CDR3 DNA: TGTGCCAGCAGCCAAGATCACAGCGGACCTACCGATGAGCAGTTCTTC. Full variable domain (remainder filled in from reference TRBV14 and TRBJ2-1): EAGVTQFPSHSVIEKGQTVTLRCDPISGHDNLYWYRRVMGKEIKFLLHFVKESKQDESGMPNNRFLAERTGGTYSTLKVQPAELEDSGVYFCASSQDHSGPTDEQFFGPGTRLTVL.

V usage is TRBV20-1 and J usage is TRBJ2-3; TRBD1 agrees at 7 bases. The CDR3 has 19 amino acids. The junction had 25 bases not matched to a gene; V was cut back by 5 bases and J by 5 bases. Per germline, CDR1 DFQATT and CDR2 SNEGSKA (reference sequence). The CDR3 DNA reads TGCAGTGCTGCGACCATGGCGCTCAGGACTCTAAGGGGGCAAGATACGCAGTATTTT. Protein sequence: CSAATMALRTLRGQDTQYF.

The CDR3 sequence is CASSLAFLVEEQFF. The DNA of the CDR3 is TGCGCCAGCAGCTTGGCCTTTTTAGTAGAGGAGCAGTTCTTC. The V call is TRBV5-1, the J call TRBJ2-1; D gene ambiguous. The CDR3 covers 14 residues. V was cut by 0 bases and J by 10 bases, with 14 bases left in between. Germline CDR1 is SGHRS and CDR2 is YFSETQ.

Regarding this clonotype: The junction and the germline gene differ at one end; a read error may be behind it. The chain is built from TRBV3-1 and TRBJ2-1, with 8 bases that match TRBD2. The length of the CDR3 is 15 residues. Per the germline V gene, CDR1 is LGHDT and CDR2 is YNNKEL (reference sequence). The CDR3 bases are TGTGCCAGCAGCCAAAGGAGCGGGAGAGCGGATGAGCGGTTCTTC. Residues: CASSQRSGRADERFF.

The rearrangement uses TRBV7-2 and TRBJ2-1; D gene uncertain. The V gene's germline CDR1 is SGHTA and CDR2 FQGNSA. The V end lost 2 bases, the J end lost 6 bases, and 14 bases lay between the germline ends. This CDR3 is 15 amino acids long. The CDR3 nucleotides are TGTGCCAGCAGCTTATCTGCACGCCCGGGCAATGAGCAGTTCTTC. Its translation: CASSLSARPGNEQFF.